These 17 T cell receptor beta chains were all obtained from the same sample, sequenced in a study of vaccination and CD4 T cells after COVID-19. The Oncomine TCR Beta short-read assay generated sequence data from the DNA of cultured CD4+ T cells. TCRdb reprocessed the PCR reads via MiXCR and lists one record per CDR3 protein. The repertoire consists of some 10,000 distinct CDR3 sequences, with 46% occurring once and the leading ten covering 25% to 30%. These receptors have no known antigen. Treatment in this sample: roughly 10-day PBMC culture with coronavirus spike peptide pools or control peptides (ViraFEST assay). What was sequenced was CD4+ T cells from blood, cultured in vitro. These receptor sequences come from a human donor who had recovered from COVID-19.

The genes are TRBV11-2 and TRBJ1-3; D not certain. The CDR3 extends over 13 amino acids. V was clipped by 0 bases and J by 8 bases, with 8 bases between them. Germline assignment: CDR1 SGHAT and CDR2 FQNNGV. CDR3 sequence: CASSLDLGDTIYF. The CDR3 DNA sequence: TGTGCCAGCAGCTTAGATTTGGGAGACACCATATATTTT.

There are a few counts of this clonotype. The chain uses TRBV27 and TRBJ1-6; TRBD1 matches at 9 bases. V was clipped by 5 bases and J by 6 bases; unmatched bases: 2. CDR1 is MNHEY and CDR2 is SMNVEV in the germline V gene (reference sequence). The CDR3 sequence is 14 residues long. CDR3 residues: CASSMGQGNSPLHF. In nucleotides, the CDR3 is TGTGCCAGCAGTATGGGACAGGGTAATTCACCCCTCCACTTT.

This clonotype appeared a single time. V usage is TRBV7-2 and J usage is TRBJ1-4, with a weak D call TRBD1 (5 bases). The CDR3 contains 14 residues. Per the germline V gene, CDR1 is SGHTA and CDR2 is FQGNSA. Trimming removed 6 bases from V and 7 bases from J, with 15 bases in between. The CDR3 nucleotides are TGTGCCAGCAGGCCTGGAGGGGTCGGTGAAAAACTGTTTTTT. Amino acids: CASRPGGVGEKLFF.

The J gene is TRBJ1-2, the V gene TRBV6-5, with D possibly TRBD1 on 6 matching bases. The CDR3 is 13 amino acids. The germline V gene has CDR1 MNHEY and CDR2 SVGAGI. V lost 4 bases and J 9 bases, leaving 15 bases between the germline ends. The CDR3 bases are TGTGCCAGCAGTTTCTCACAGGGAGGAAGCTACACCTTC. Amino acid sequence: CASSFSQGGSYTF.

The rearrangement joins TRBV3-1 to TRBJ1-1; D gene uncertain. Per the germline V gene, CDR1 is LGHDT and CDR2 is YNNKEL (reference sequence). The CDR3 sequence is 11 residues long. Trimming left V 3 bases short and J 7 bases short, with 6 bases between. The CDR3 sequence is CASSQGFEAFF. CDR3 coding DNA: TGTGCCAGCAGCCAGGGATTTGAAGCTTTCTTT.

V is TRBV12-5 and J is TRBJ2-3; unclear D gene. Germline CDR1 LGHNT, CDR2 FRNRAP. The ends were cut back, 1 base at V and 1 base at J, with 3 bases in the middle. The CDR3 totals 13 residues. The CDR3 sequence is CASGLGRTDTQYF. In DNA form, the CDR3 reads TGTGCTAGTGGTTTGGGCCGCACAGATACGCAGTATTTT.

This clonotype showed up just once. V gene TRBV19 combines with J gene TRBJ2-3, with D tentatively TRBD1 (5 bases). Trimming stripped 3 bases from V and 0 bases from J, with 7 bases between. The germline V gene has CDR1 LNHDA and CDR2 SQIVND (reference sequence). This CDR3 is 14 amino acids long. CDR3 amino acids: CASSIDRSTDTQYF. CDR3 bases: TGTGCCAGTAGTATCGACAGAAGCACAGATACGCAGTATTTT.

The rearrangement links TRBV15 to TRBJ2-7, with D hard to call. Germline CDR1 is LNHNV and CDR2 is YYDKDF (reference sequence). The CDR3 consists of 16 residues. V lost 0 bases and J lost 3, with 15 bases in between. CDR3: CATSRDGPRTNYEQYF. CDR3 nucleotide sequence: TGTGCCACCAGCAGAGATGGCCCCAGGACCAACTACGAGCAGTACTTC.

V is TRBV6-1 and J is TRBJ2-7; 8 bases agree with TRBD1. The CDR3 extends over 12 amino acids. Per the germline V gene, CDR1 is MNHNS and CDR2 is SASEGT. J was trimmed by 3 bases and V by 6 bases; bases with no gene match: 1. CDR3: CASRTGGYEQYF. The CDR3 bases are TGTGCCAGCAGAACAGGGGGCTACGAGCAGTACTTC.

The genes are TRBV30 and TRBJ1-4; D might be TRBD1 (5 bases). The germline V gene has CDR1 GTSNPN and CDR2 SVGIG (reference sequence). V dropped 3 bases and J dropped 4 bases, with 9 bases sitting between them. The CDR3 runs to 13 residues. The CDR3, as DNA: TGTGCCTGGAGCCAGGGTAATAATGAAAAACTGTTTTTT. Translated: CAWSQGNNEKLFF.

The chain joins TRBV7-2 to TRBJ1-2; D gene ambiguous. The V end was cut by 1 base, the J end by 4 bases, with 13 bases between. The germline gives CDR1 SGHTA, CDR2 FQGNSA. The CDR3 loop spans 15 amino acids. This CDR3 is CASSLDRDVGYGYTF. CDR3 DNA sequence: TGTGCCAGCAGCTTAGATCGAGATGTGGGCTATGGCTACACCTTC.

The chain is built from TRBV7-2 and TRBJ1-1; unclear D gene. CDR1 and CDR2 from the germline V gene are SGHTA and FQGNSA. V was trimmed by 0 bases and J by 0 bases, leaving 8 bases between them. This CDR3 has 15 amino acids. The DNA of the CDR3 is TGTGCCAGCAGCTTAGCGTCAGGAGTGAACACTGAAGCTTTCTTT. Amino acids: CASSLASGVNTEAFF.

The chain recombines TRBV6-1 with TRBJ1-2; 10 bases align to TRBD1. This CDR3 comprises 16 residues. Per the germline V gene, CDR1 is MNHNS and CDR2 is SASEGT. The J segment lost 4 bases and the V segment lost 0 bases, leaving 5 bases of the junction unmatched. For the CDR3, the DNA is TGTGCCAGCAGTGAAGCCGGGGGACAGGGGATCTATGGCTACACCTTC. It specifies CASSEAGGQGIYGYTF.

This clonotype came up a few times. The chain has TRBV19 and TRBJ1-2; 9 bases align to TRBD1. V lost 8 bases, J lost 6 bases, and 13 bases stayed unmatched. Germline V gene data show CDR1 as LNHDA and CDR2 as SQIVND (reference sequence). The CDR3 spans 15 residues. The CDR3 sequence is CASRPQQGAGDGYTF. For the CDR3, the DNA is TGTGCCAGTCGACCCCAACAGGGGGCCGGGGATGGCTACACCTTC. Variable domain in full (rest from reference TRBV19 and TRBJ1-2): DGGITQSPKYLFRKEGQNVTLSCEQNLNHDAMYWYRQDPGQGLRLIYYSQIVNDFQKGDIAEGYSVSREKKESFPLTVTSAQKNPTAFYLCASRPQQGAGDGYTFGSGTRLTVV.

The gene calls are TRBV5-1 and TRBJ2-5; D possibly corresponds to TRBD2 (6 bases). This CDR3 has 12 residues. Per germline, CDR1 SGHRS and CDR2 YFSETQ. Trimming took off 3 bases at V and 5 bases at J, with 8 bases between the two ends. CDR3 in DNA: TGCGCCAGCAGCTCGGGGAGGGAGACCCAGTACTTC. Amino acids: CASSSGRETQYF.

The gene calls are TRBV4-1 and TRBJ2-5, with D possibly TRBD2 on 6 matching bases. The CDR3 length is 13 residues. The germline V gene encodes CDR1 MGHRA and CDR2 YSYEKL. V dropped 1 base and J dropped 5 bases, with 8 bases sitting between them. The CDR3: CASSQGLVETQYF. As DNA, the CDR3 is TGCGCCAGCAGCCAAGGACTAGTTGAGACCCAGTACTTC.

The chain carries TRBV2 and TRBJ1-6; weak D call: TRBD1 (5 bases). V lost 7 bases to trimming and J lost 7 bases, with 11 bases between them. The CDR3 runs 13 residues. Germline lookup yields CDR1 SNHLY and CDR2 FYNNEI. The CDR3 nucleotides are TGTGCCAGCATAAGAGACAGAAATTCACCCCTCCACTTT. It translates to CASIRDRNSPLHF.